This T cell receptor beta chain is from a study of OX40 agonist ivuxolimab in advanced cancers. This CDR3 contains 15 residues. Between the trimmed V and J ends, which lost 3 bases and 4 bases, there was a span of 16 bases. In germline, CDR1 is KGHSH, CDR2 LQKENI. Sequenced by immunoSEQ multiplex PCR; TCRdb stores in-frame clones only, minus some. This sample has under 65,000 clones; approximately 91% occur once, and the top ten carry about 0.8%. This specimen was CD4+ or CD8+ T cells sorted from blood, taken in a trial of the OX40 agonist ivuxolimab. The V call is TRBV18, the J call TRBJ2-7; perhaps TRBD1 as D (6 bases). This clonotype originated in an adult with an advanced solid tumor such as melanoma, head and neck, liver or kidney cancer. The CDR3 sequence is CASSPTQGLGYEQYF. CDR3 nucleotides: TGTGCCAGCTCACCCACGCAGGGGTTGGGGTACGAGCAGTACTTC.